This paragraph covers one TCR beta chain sequence. Trimming took 3 bases from V and 0 from J, leaving 9 bases between them. This CDR3 comprises 14 residues. The data originate from a study of T-cell memory formation after mild COVID-19. TCRdb passed the 5' RACE reads through MiXCR, listing each CDR3 protein once. Among some 120,000 distinct CDR3 sequences, about a sixth were seen once, and the ten largest hold approximately 15%. This clonotype was obtained from an adult woman who had mild COVID-19 (a few samples of this study predate the infection). Cell type and time point are not known. The sample consisted of PBMCs or a T cell subset sorted from them (not recorded which). The J gene is TRBJ2-7, the V gene TRBV12-3 or TRBV12-4; D is perhaps TRBD2 (6 bases). CDR3 sequence (DNA): TGTGCCAGCAGTTTGCGAGCGGGCTCCTACGAGCAGTACTTC. Translated, it gives CASSLRAGSYEQYF.